A single sample is the source of the 16 T cell receptor beta chains below, sequenced in a study of blood T cell repertoires in COVID-19. Here immunoSEQ multiplex PCR was the method, and the copy in TCRdb shows in-frame clones only, minus some. The data contain around 86,000 clones, 83% of them singletons. The source material was peripheral blood. Source of these receptors: an elderly woman with acute or convalescent COVID-19.

This clone was seen a handful of times. The chain recombines TRBV3-1 (or the pseudogene TRBV3-2) with TRBJ2-3; 8 bases match TRBD2. The CDR3 covers 12 residues. Germline-derived CDR1 and CDR2 are LGHDT and YNNKEL (reference sequence). Unmatched junction bases numbered 5, after V lost 4 bases and J lost 11 bases. Written as DNA, the CDR3 is TGTGCCAGCAGCCTAGGGACTAGTAGGCAGTATTTT. Translated, it gives CASSLGTSRQYF.

V is TRBV4-1 and J is TRBJ1-6; a possible D gene is TRBD1 (6 bases). This CDR3 is 16 amino acids long. V was cut by 1 base and J by 5 bases, with 12 bases left in between. The germline CDR1 and CDR2 sequences are MGHRA and YSYEKL. CDR3: CASSQVVRGNNSPLHF. The CDR3 region has the DNA TGCGCCAGCAGCCAAGTTGTCAGGGGCAATAATTCACCCCTCCACTTT.

The V call is TRBV7-3, the J call TRBJ2-3; TRBD1 aligns across 10 bases. This CDR3 spans 20 amino acids. The trim removed 1 base at V and 4 bases at J, leaving 17 bases unmatched. CDR1 is SGHTA, CDR2 FQGTGA, per germline. Here the CDR3 reads CASSLIHLSGQGIGADTQYF. Written as DNA, the CDR3 is TGTGCCAGCAGCTTAATTCATTTATCGGGACAGGGGATCGGGGCAGATACGCAGTATTTT.

In DNA form, the CDR3 reads TGTGCCAGCACTGGACAGGGAGGGCAGCCCCAGCATTTT. This encodes CASTGQGGQPQHF. This chain uses TRBV6-5 with TRBJ1-5; 8 bases are a match to TRBD1. The trim removed 7 bases at V and 7 bases at J, leaving 6 bases unmatched. There are 13 residues in the CDR3. Germline assignment: CDR1 MNHEY and CDR2 SVGAGI.

There are a few counts of this clone. This chain uses TRBV19 with TRBJ1-4; 8 bases agree with TRBD1. CDR3 size: 17 residues. The germline gives CDR1 LNHDA, CDR2 SQIVND (reference sequence). Germline trimming cut 4 bases from V and 1 base from J; bases unmatched to any gene: 8. The CDR3 here is CASSNGQGWLTNEKLFF. CDR3 bases: TGTGCCAGTAGTAACGGACAGGGCTGGTTAACTAATGAAAAACTGTTTTTT.

This sequence joins TRBV5-1 and TRBJ2-7; 7 bases fit TRBD2. Germline lookup yields CDR1 SGHRS and CDR2 YFSETQ. The CDR3 runs to 15 residues. Germline trimming cut 7 bases from V and 2 bases from J; bases unmatched to any gene: 12. The CDR3 spells CASAEEAGLAYEQYF. Here the CDR3 DNA reads TGCGCCAGCGCGGAGGAAGCGGGGCTTGCCTACGAGCAGTACTTC.

In its sample, this clone was seen a few times. The chain joins TRBV3-1 (or the pseudogene TRBV3-2) to TRBJ1-5, with TRBD1 matching over 7 bases. V lost 5 bases to trimming and J lost 5 bases; unmatched junction nucleotides: 3. Germline CDR1 is LGHDT and CDR2 is YNNKEL (reference sequence). The CDR3 has 13 amino acids. CDR3 region: CASSETGYQPQHF. The DNA for the CDR3 is TGTGCCAGCAGCGAGACAGGGTATCAGCCCCAGCATTTT.

The chain has TRBV12-3 or TRBV12-4 and TRBJ2-2, with no clear D. This CDR3 is built from 13 residues. Trimming shortened V by 5 bases and J by 5 bases, and 9 bases separated the two germline ends. The DNA for the CDR3 is TGTGCCAGCAGTAGACACTCGACCGGGGAGCTGTTTTTT. This sequence encodes CASSRHSTGELFF.

The CDR3 DNA reads as TGCGCCAGCGGCAAACAGGGTACCGGGGAGCTGTTTTTT. It is translated as CASGKQGTGELFF. The rearrangement uses TRBV10-1 and TRBJ2-2, with a weak D call TRBD1 (6 bases). The V end was cut by 8 bases, the J end by 5 bases, with 12 bases between. Germline V CDR1 and CDR2: WNHNN, SYGVQD (reference sequence). The CDR3 is 13 residues long.

The genes are TRBV5-1 and TRBJ1-2; D gene uncertain. The ends were cut back, 1 base at V and 4 bases at J, with 11 bases in the middle. This CDR3 region has 14 residues. Germline CDR1 reads SGHRS; CDR2 reads YFSETQ. The CDR3 coding sequence is TGCGCCAGCAGCTTGAAGGGAGATGGCTATGGCTACACCTTC. Residues: CASSLKGDGYGYTF. Together with reference TRBV5-1 and TRBJ1-2, the CDR3 gives the full variable domain: KAGVTQTPRYLIKTRGQQVTLSCSPISGHRSVSWYQQTPGQGLQFLFEYFSETQRNKGNFPGRFSGRQFSNSRSEMNVSTLELGDSALYLCASSLKGDGYGYTFGSGTRLTVV.

This chain connects TRBV10-3 to TRBJ2-4, with D tentatively TRBD2 (6 bases). Germline assignment: CDR1 ENHRY and CDR2 SYGVKD. V lost 5 bases and J lost 3, with 11 bases in between. The CDR3 consists of 14 residues. As DNA, the CDR3 is TGTGCCATCAGTAACTGGGGGGACAAAAACATTCAGTACTTC. Translated: CAISNWGDKNIQYF.

The rearrangement links TRBV5-1 to TRBJ2-1; maybe TRBD1 (5 bases). The V end lost 0 bases, the J end lost 7 bases, and 11 bases lay between the germline ends. Germline values: CDR1 SGHRS, CDR2 YFSETQ. The CDR3 length is 14 residues. The CDR3 DNA sequence: TGCGCCAGCAGCTTGGACAGGTTGTTGAATGAGCAGTTCTTC. Residues: CASSLDRLLNEQFF.

The V call is TRBV7-2, the J call TRBJ2-1; TRBD2 matches 11 bases. Trimming took 5 bases from V and 7 from J; bases not matched to a gene: 10. Germline lookup yields CDR1 SGHTA and CDR2 FQGNSA. The CDR3 is made up of 16 amino acids. The CDR3 DNA follows: TGTGCCAGCAGCCTCCAGGGGCTAGCGGGAGGTAATGAGCAGTTCTTC. It is translated as CASSLQGLAGGNEQFF.

This chain joins TRBV6-5 and TRBJ1-3; TRBD1 might be the D (5 bases). CDR1 and CDR2 from the germline V gene are MNHEY and SVGAGI. V was cut by 2 bases and J by 2 bases, with 7 bases left in between. The CDR3 contains 14 residues. The DNA for the CDR3 is TGTGCCAGCAGTTACGGGGGGGCTGGAAACACCATATATTTT. Translation: CASSYGGAGNTIYF.

V and J are TRBV27 and TRBJ2-7; TRBD2 aligns across 7 bases. The germline V gene encodes CDR1 MNHEY and CDR2 SMNVEV (reference sequence). The V and J ends lost 5 bases and 7 bases, in that order; junction bases with no gene match: 11. This CDR3 is built from 14 residues. DNA of the CDR3: TGTGCCAGCAGTCCGAGACTAGCCCCAGTAGAGCAGTACTTC. Translated: CASSPRLAPVEQYF.

The J gene is TRBJ2-2, the V gene TRBV18; TRBD1 aligns across 9 bases. The V gene end was trimmed by 3 bases and the J gene end by 7 bases; junction bases not matched to a gene: 12. In germline, CDR1 is KGHSH, CDR2 LQKENI. The length of the CDR3 is 17 residues. DNA of the CDR3: TGTGCCAGCTCACCGACCGGGACAGGGTTGTATGGCGGGGAGCTGTTTTTT. This gives the protein CASSPTGTGLYGGELFF. Looking up the rest from reference TRBV18 and TRBJ2-2 gives the full variable domain: NAGVMQNPRHLVRRRGQEARLRCSPMKGHSHVYWYRQLPEEGLKFMVYLQKENIIDESGMPKERFSAEFPKEGPSILRIQQVVRGDSAAYFCASSPTGTGLYGGELFFGEGSRLTVL.